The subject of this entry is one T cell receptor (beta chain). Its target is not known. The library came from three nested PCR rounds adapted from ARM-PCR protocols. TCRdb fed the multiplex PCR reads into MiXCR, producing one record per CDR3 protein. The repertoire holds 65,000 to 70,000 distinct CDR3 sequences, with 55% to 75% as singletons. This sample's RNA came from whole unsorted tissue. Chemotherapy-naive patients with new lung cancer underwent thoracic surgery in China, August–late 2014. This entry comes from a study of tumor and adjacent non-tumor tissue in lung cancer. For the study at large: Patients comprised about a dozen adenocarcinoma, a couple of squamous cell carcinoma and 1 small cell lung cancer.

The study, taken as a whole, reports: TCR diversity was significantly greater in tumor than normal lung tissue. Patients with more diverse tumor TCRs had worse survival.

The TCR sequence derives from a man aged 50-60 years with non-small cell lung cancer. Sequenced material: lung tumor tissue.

The CDR3 DNA reads TGTGCCAGTAGTATAAGGGGACAGGACGAGCAGTACTTC. Translating gives CASSIRGQDEQYF. The chain couples TRBV19 to TRBJ2-7; 8 bases line up with TRBD1. This CDR3 spans 13 amino acids. The germline V gene encodes CDR1 LNHDA and CDR2 SQIVND (reference sequence). The V and J ends lost 2 bases and 5 bases, in that order; junction bases with no gene match: 2.